Listed below are T cell receptor beta chains from one sample, sequenced in a study of T cells in Graves' hyperthyroidism and ophthalmopathy. MiXCR was run by TCRdb on the multiplex PCR reads, yielding one entry per CDR3 protein. This table holds about 520,000 distinct CDR3 sequences, roughly 24% found once. Source material: blood. The source of these receptors is a woman aged 25-40 years with Graves' ophthalmopathy. CDR3s include the opening cysteine and the closing phenylalanine or tryptophan. A D gene is named only where the DNA matches it firmly. Clone sizes are given selectively: once, few, many, or a class where the clone is expanded.

size,D,J,V,CDR3,DNA
many,TRBD1,TRBJ2-6,TRBV10-3,CAISPTGAGANVLTF,TGTGCCATCAGTCCGACAGGGGCCGGGGCCAACGTCCTGACTTTC
many,.,TRBJ2-2,TRBV20-1,CSARDPVGAGNTGELFF,TGCAGTGCTAGAGACCCTGTTGGGGCGGGGAACACCGGGGAGCTGTTTTTT
.,TRBD1,TRBJ1-1,TRBV6-1,CAARQGAVTEAFF,TGTGCCGCCCGACAGGGGGCGGTCACTGAAGCTTTCTTT
few,.,TRBJ1-1,TRBV20-1,CSASGLQTEAFF,TGCAGTGCTAGTGGGTTGCAAACTGAAGCTTTCTTT
.,.,TRBJ1-5,TRBV28,CASSFQDYNQPQHF,TGTGCCAGCAGTTTCCAGGATTACAATCAGCCCCAGCATTTT
once,TRBD1,TRBJ1-2,TRBV6-5,CASSYSPGQGHYGYTF,TGTGCCAGCAGTTACTCACCGGGACAGGGGCATTATGGCTACACCTTC
many,.,TRBJ2-4,TRBV4-1,CASSQAKGQTAKNIQYF,TGCGCCAGCAGCCAAGCAAAAGGGCAGACAGCCAAAAACATTCAGTACTTC
.,.,TRBJ1-1,TRBV6-1,CASSAGEGGTEAFF,TGTGCCAGCAGTGCCGGGGAAGGTGGGACTGAAGCTTTCTTT
many,TRBD2,TRBJ2-1,TRBV11-2,CASSYPSGGPSNEQFF,TGTGCCAGCAGTTATCCTAGCGGGGGCCCTTCCAATGAGCAGTTCTTC
many,TRBD1,TRBJ1-2,TRBV20-1,CSARTGVIYGYGYTF,TGCAGTGCTCGGACAGGGGTCATCTACGGCTATGGCTACACCTTC
many,TRBD1,TRBJ1-5,TRBV4-1,CASSRRQGRGDQPQHF,TGCGCCAGCAGCCGACGACAGGGTCGGGGGGATCAGCCCCAGCATTTT
many,.,TRBJ2-5,TRBV18,CASSQGEETQYF,TGTGCCAGCTCACAGGGAGAAGAGACCCAGTACTTC
.,TRBD2,TRBJ2-5,TRBV6-1,CASRSGLAGGETQYF,TGTGCCAGCAGGTCTGGGCTAGCGGGTGGTGAGACCCAGTACTTC
few,.,TRBJ1-2,TRBV6-2/TRBV6-3,CASSPHGRIYGYTF,TGTGCCAGCAGCCCCCACGGGAGAATCTATGGCTACACCTTC
many,.,TRBJ1-5,TRBV4-1,CASSQDHESNQPQHF,TGCGCCAGCAGCCAAGATCATGAGAGCAATCAGCCCCAGCATTTT
many,TRBD1,TRBJ1-1,TRBV12-3/TRBV12-4,CASSLLGQGNTEAFF,TGTGCCAGCAGTTTATTGGGACAGGGGAACACTGAAGCTTTCTTT
many,.,TRBJ1-1,TRBV10-2,CASTRGAERGTEAFF,TGCGCCAGCACGCGTGGGGCAGAGAGGGGCACTGAAGCTTTCTTT
many,.,TRBJ2-7,TRBV28,CASLSGGRSSYEQYF,TGTGCCAGCCTATCCGGGGGCCGGAGCTCCTACGAGCAGTACTTC
few,.,TRBJ2-7,TRBV6-1,CASTPGTSQTYEQYF,TGTGCCAGCACCCCTGGGACATCACAGACCTACGAGCAGTACTTC
few,.,TRBJ1-1,TRBV4-1,CASSQVRDGRRNTEAFF,TGCGCCAGCAGCCAAGTTCGGGACGGGAGACGGAACACTGAGGCTTTCTTT
.,TRBD2,TRBJ2-5,TRBV7-8,CASSPASGGAGETQYF,TGTGCCAGCAGCCCCGCGAGCGGGGGGGCCGGGGAGACCCAGTACTTC
many,.,TRBJ2-5,TRBV7-8,CASSKTQGGETQYF,TGTGCCAGCAGCAAAACACAGGGTGGGGAGACCCAGTACTTC
few,TRBD1,TRBJ1-5,TRBV18,CASSPVFEDRASNQPQHF,TGTGCCAGCTCACCAGTTTTCGAAGACAGGGCAAGCAATCAGCCCCAGCATTTT
many,.,TRBJ1-2,TRBV7-9,CASIATDANYGYTF,TGTGCCAGCATCGCGACAGATGCTAACTATGGCTACACCTTC
.,.,TRBJ1-1,TRBV6-1,CASGVGGLNTEAFF,TGTGCCAGCGGCGTTGGGGGCCTGAACACTGAAGCTTTCTTT
many,.,TRBJ1-5,TRBV20-1,CSARGNSNQPQHF,TGCAGTGCTAGGGGAAATAGCAATCAGCCCCAGCATTTT
many,.,TRBJ2-7,TRBV6-5,CASSFISYEQYF,TGTGCCAGCAGTTTTATTAGCTACGAGCAGTACTTC
many,.,TRBJ1-1,TRBV27,CASSFRGSTEAFF,TGTGCCAGCAGTTTTCGGGGTTCCACTGAAGCTTTCTTT
.,TRBD1,TRBJ1-2,TRBV6-1,CASRKGQGWDGYTF,TGTGCCAGCAGGAAAGGACAGGGCTGGGATGGCTACACCTTC
.,.,TRBJ1-3,TRBV20-1,CSARDVLASGPSGNTIYF,TGCAGTGCTAGAGATGTTTTGGCTTCAGGACCCTCTGGAAACACCATATATTTT
many,.,TRBJ2-7,TRBV19,CASSIRGEQYF,TGTGCCAGTAGTATCAGGGGCGAGCAGTACTTC
many,TRBD1,TRBJ2-5,TRBV29-1,CSVDEDTGVRTQETQYF,TGCAGCGTGGATGAAGACACAGGGGTTCGCACACAAGAGACCCAGTACTTC
many,TRBD1,TRBJ2-5,TRBV19,CATNSGQGGKTQYF,TGTGCCACTAACAGCGGACAGGGCGGAAAGACCCAGTACTTC
many,.,TRBJ2-5,TRBV11-1,CASSSGSGRDVLVLETQYF,TGTGCCAGCAGCTCAGGGTCCGGCAGGGACGTTCTGGTGTTGGAGACCCAGTACTTC
.,TRBD1,TRBJ2-6,TRBV11-1,CASSLAQGARTGANVLTF,TGTGCCAGCAGCTTAGCCCAGGGGGCTAGAACTGGGGCCAACGTCCTGACTTTC
.,.,TRBJ2-5,TRBV6-1,CASSPGTVRGETQYF,TGTGCCAGCAGCCCCGGGACAGTCCGGGGGGAGACCCAGTACTTC
few,TRBD1,TRBJ1-1,TRBV28,CASRRGGADTEAFF,TGTGCCAGCAGGAGAGGGGGCGCGGACACTGAAGCTTTCTTT
many,.,TRBJ2-7,TRBV2,CASSAQGYEQYF,TGTGCCAGCAGTGCACAGGGCTACGAGCAGTACTTC
many,.,TRBJ1-1,TRBV12-3/TRBV12-4,CASTRVPEAFF,TGTGCCAGCACTCGTGTCCCTGAAGCTTTCTTT
few,.,TRBJ2-2,TRBV9,CASNLGLNTGELFF,TGTGCCAGCAACTTGGGACTGAACACCGGGGAGCTGTTTTTT
many,TRBD2,TRBJ2-5,TRBV6-2/TRBV6-3,CASSSGGPGETQYF,TGTGCCAGCAGTTCGGGGGGGCCCGGGGAGACCCAGTACTTC
.,TRBD1,TRBJ2-7,TRBV28,CASSHTGVGLGQYF,TGTGCCAGCAGCCACACAGGGGTGGGGCTCGGGCAGTACTTC
.,.,TRBJ1-1,TRBV6-1,CASSPTWGTEAFF,TGTGCCAGCAGCCCTACGTGGGGCACTGAAGCTTTCTTT
many,.,TRBJ1-1,TRBV12-3/TRBV12-4,CASSLAITPAFF,TGTGCCAGCAGTTTAGCCATAACCCCAGCTTTCTTT
many,.,TRBJ2-4,TRBV7-2,CASSFGTAKNIQYF,TGTGCCAGCAGCTTCGGGACAGCCAAAAACATTCAGTACTTC
many,TRBD1,TRBJ1-5,TRBV2,CASSVRRTGVGNQPQHF,TGTGCCAGCAGTGTTCGTCGGACAGGGGTTGGCAATCAGCCCCAGCATTTT
.,.,TRBJ2-7,TRBV7-2,CASSPRDPTYEQYF,TGTGCCAGCAGCCCTCGGGACCCTACCTACGAGCAGTACTTC
many,TRBD2,TRBJ2-2,TRBV2,CASRELAGSGELFF,TGTGCCAGCAGGGAACTAGCGGGGAGCGGGGAGCTGTTTTTT
few,.,TRBJ1-2,TRBV12-3/TRBV12-4,CASSFFPPRTPGGYGYTF,TGTGCCAGCAGTTTCTTCCCTCCTCGGACCCCGGGGGGCTATGGCTACACCTTC
.,.,TRBJ2-7,TRBV2,CASAEGAYEQYF,TGTGCCAGCGCGGAGGGCGCCTACGAGCAGTACTTC
.,TRBD2,TRBJ2-2,TRBV18,CASSPTSGNTGELFF,TGTGCCAGCTCGCCCACTAGCGGGAACACCGGGGAGCTGTTTTTT
.,.,TRBJ1-2,TRBV6-1,CASSRAGPAYGYTF,TGTGCCAGCAGTCGAGCGGGACCTGCCTATGGCTACACCTTC
many,TRBD1,TRBJ1-5,TRBV12-3/TRBV12-4,CATQDRVEAQHF,TGTGCCACCCAAGACAGGGTAGAGGCCCAGCATTTT
many,TRBD1,TRBJ1-5,TRBV5-1,CASSLGGTDQPQHF,TGCGCCAGCAGCTTGGGAGGGACAGATCAGCCCCAGCATTTT
few,.,TRBJ1-1,TRBV19,CASSIVNPGTEAFF,TGTGCCAGTAGTATAGTTAACCCTGGGACTGAAGCTTTCTTT
few,.,TRBJ2-7,TRBV19,CASSIRDNSYEQYF,TGTGCCAGTAGTATACGGGACAACTCCTACGAGCAGTACTTC
many,TRBD1,TRBJ1-2,TRBV12-3/TRBV12-4,CASSPMGTGGYGYTF,TGTGCCAGCAGTCCCATGGGGACAGGGGGCTATGGCTACACCTTC
.,.,TRBJ2-5,TRBV12-3/TRBV12-4,CASSHPWGPGRETQYF,TGTGCCAGCAGTCACCCTTGGGGGCCTGGGAGGGAGACCCAGTACTTC
many,.,TRBJ1-3,TRBV6-5,CASSYSRVPAGNTIYF,TGTGCCAGCAGTTACTCGAGGGTGCCGGCTGGAAACACCATATATTTT